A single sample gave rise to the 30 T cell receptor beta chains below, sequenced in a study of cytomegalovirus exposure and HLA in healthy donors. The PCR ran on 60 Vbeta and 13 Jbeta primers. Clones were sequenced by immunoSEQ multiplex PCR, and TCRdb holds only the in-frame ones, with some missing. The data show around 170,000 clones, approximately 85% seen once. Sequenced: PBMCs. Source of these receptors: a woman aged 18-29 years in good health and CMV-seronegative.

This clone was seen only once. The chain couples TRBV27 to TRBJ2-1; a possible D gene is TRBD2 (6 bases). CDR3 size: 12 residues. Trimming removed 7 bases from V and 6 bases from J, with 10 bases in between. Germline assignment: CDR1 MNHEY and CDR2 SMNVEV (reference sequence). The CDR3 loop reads CASKRGSNEQFF. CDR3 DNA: TGTGCCAGCAAACGGGGGTCCAATGAGCAGTTCTTC.

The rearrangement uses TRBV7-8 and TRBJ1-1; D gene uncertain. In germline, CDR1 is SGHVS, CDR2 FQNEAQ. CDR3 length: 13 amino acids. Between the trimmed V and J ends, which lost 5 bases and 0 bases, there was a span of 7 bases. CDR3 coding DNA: TGTGCCAGCAGCCTTACAGTGAACACTGAAGCTTTCTTT. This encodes CASSLTVNTEAFF.

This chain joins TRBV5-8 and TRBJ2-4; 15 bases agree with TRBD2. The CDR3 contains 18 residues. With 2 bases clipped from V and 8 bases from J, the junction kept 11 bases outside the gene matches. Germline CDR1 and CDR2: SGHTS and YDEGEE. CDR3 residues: CASSFLRGLAGGLDIQYF. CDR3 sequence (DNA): TGTGCCAGCAGCTTCCTGAGGGGACTAGCGGGAGGATTGGACATTCAGTACTTC.

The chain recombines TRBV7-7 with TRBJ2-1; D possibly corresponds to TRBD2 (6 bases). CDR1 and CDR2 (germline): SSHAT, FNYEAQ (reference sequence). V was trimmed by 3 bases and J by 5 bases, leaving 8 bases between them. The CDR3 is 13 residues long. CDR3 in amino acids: CASSFWGDNEQFF. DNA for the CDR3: TGTGCCAGCAGCTTTTGGGGGGACAATGAGCAGTTCTTC. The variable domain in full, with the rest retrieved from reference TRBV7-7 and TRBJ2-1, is GAGVSQSPRYKVTKRGQDVTLRCDPISSHATLYWYQQALGQGPEFLTYFNYEAQPDKSGLPSDRFSAERPEGSISTLTIQRTEQRDSAMYRCASSFWGDNEQFFGPGTRLTVL.

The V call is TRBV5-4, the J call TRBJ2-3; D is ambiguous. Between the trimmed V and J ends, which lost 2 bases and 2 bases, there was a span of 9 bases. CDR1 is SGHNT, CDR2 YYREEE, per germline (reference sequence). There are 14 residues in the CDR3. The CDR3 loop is CASSLWPNTDTQYF. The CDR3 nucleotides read TGTGCCAGCAGCTTATGGCCAAACACAGATACGCAGTATTTT. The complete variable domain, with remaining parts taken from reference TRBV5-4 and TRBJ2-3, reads ETGVTQSPTHLIKTRGQQVTLRCSSQSGHNTVSWYQQALGQGPQFIFQYYREEENGRGNFPPRFSGLQFPNYSSELNVNALELDDSALYLCASSLWPNTDTQYFGPGTRLTVL.

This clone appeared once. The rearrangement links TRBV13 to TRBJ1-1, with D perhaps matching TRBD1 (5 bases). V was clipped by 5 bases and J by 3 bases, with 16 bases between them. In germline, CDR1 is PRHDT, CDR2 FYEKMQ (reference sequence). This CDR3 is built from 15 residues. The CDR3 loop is CASSLAPDRYTEAFF. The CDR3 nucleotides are TGTGCCAGCAGCCTAGCCCCCGACAGATACACTGAAGCTTTCTTT.

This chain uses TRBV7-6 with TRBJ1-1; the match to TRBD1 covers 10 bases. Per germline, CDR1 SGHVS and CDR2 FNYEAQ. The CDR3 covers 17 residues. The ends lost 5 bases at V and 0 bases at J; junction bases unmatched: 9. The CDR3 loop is CASSALPGQGMNTEAFF. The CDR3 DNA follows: TGTGCCAGCAGCGCCCTTCCGGGACAGGGGATGAACACTGAAGCTTTCTTT.

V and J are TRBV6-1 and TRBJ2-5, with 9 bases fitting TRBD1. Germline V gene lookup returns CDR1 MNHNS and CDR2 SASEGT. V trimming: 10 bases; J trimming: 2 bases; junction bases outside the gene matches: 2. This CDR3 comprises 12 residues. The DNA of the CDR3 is TGTGCCACTGACAGGGGGCAAGAGACCCAGTACTTC. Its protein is CATDRGQETQYF.

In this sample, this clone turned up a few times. CDR3 region: CAIREPHGAYTEAFF. The CDR3 coding sequence is TGTGCCATCAGGGAGCCCCACGGAGCGTACACTGAAGCTTTCTTT. The gene calls are TRBV10-3 and TRBJ1-1; D call uncertain. The CDR3 totals 15 residues. Trimming stripped 6 bases from V and 3 bases from J, with 17 bases between. CDR1 and CDR2 (germline): ENHRY, SYGVKD.

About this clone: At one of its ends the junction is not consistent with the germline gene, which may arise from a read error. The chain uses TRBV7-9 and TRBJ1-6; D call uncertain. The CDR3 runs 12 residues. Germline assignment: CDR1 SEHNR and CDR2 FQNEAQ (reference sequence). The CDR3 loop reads CSSSFHGSPLHF. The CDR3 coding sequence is TGTTCCAGCAGCTTCCACGGGTCACCCCTCCACTTT.

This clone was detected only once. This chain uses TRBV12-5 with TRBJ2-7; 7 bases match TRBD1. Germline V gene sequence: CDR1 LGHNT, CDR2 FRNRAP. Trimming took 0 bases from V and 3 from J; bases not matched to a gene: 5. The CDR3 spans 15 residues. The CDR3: CASGLVSWDSYEQYF. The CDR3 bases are TGTGCTAGTGGTTTGGTATCGTGGGACAGCTACGAGCAGTACTTC.

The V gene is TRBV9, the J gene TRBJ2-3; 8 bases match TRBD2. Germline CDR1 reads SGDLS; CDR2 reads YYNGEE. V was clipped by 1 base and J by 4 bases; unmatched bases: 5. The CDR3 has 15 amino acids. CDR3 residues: CASSVSGRGADTQYF. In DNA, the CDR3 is TGTGCCAGCAGCGTAAGCGGGAGAGGCGCAGATACGCAGTATTTT. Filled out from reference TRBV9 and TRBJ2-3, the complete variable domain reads DSGVTQTPKHLITATGQRVTLRCSPRSGDLSVYWYQQSLDQGLQFLIQYYNGEERAKGNILERFSAQQFPDLHSELNLSSLELGDSALYFCASSVSGRGADTQYFGPGTRLTVL.

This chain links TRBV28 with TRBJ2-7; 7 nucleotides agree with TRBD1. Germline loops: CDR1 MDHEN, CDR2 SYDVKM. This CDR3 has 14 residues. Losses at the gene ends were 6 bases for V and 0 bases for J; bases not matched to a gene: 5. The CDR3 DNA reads TGTGCCAGCAGGACCGGGACAGTCTCCTACGAGCAGTACTTC. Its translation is CASRTGTVSYEQYF.

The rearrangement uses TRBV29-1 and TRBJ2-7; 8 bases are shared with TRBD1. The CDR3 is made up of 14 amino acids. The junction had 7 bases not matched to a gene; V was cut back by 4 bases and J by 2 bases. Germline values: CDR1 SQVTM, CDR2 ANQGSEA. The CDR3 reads CSVARTGSTYEQYF. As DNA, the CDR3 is TGCAGCGTTGCCCGGACAGGGTCGACCTACGAGCAGTACTTC.

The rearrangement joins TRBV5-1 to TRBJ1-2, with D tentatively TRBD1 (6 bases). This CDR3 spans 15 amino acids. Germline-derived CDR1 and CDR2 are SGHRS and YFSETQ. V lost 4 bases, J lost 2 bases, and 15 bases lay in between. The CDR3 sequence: CASSPSPGENYGYTF. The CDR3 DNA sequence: TGCGCCAGCAGCCCCTCCCCAGGGGAAAACTATGGCTACACCTTC.

As DNA, the CDR3 is TGTGCCAGCAGCCCCGCGGCAGCTACCTACGAGCAGTACTTC. Translating gives CASSPAAATYEQYF. The chain is built from TRBV5-6 and TRBJ2-7, with D uncertain. Trimming cost V 4 bases and J 2 bases, with 13 bases left between them. This CDR3 comprises 14 residues. Germline-derived CDR1 and CDR2 are SGHDT and YYEEEE.

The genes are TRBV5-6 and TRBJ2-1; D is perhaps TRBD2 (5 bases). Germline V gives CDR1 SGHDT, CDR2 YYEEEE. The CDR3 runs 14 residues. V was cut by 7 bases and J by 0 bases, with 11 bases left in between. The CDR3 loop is CASGPGSSYNEQFF. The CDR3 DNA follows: TGTGCCAGCGGCCCGGGGAGCTCCTACAATGAGCAGTTCTTC.

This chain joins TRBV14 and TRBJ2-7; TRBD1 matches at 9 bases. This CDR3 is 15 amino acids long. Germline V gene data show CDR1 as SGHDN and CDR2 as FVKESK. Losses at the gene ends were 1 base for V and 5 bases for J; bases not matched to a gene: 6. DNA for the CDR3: TGTGCCAGCAGCCAAGTTCTGGACAGGGGCAACGAGCAGTACTTC. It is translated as CASSQVLDRGNEQYF.

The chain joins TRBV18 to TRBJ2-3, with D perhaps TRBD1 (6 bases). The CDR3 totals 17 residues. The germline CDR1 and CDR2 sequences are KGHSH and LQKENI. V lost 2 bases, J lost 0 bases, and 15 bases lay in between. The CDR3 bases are TGTGCCAGCTCACCAATCGGGACACCAACCAGCACAGATACGCAGTATTTT. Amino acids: CASSPIGTPTSTDTQYF.

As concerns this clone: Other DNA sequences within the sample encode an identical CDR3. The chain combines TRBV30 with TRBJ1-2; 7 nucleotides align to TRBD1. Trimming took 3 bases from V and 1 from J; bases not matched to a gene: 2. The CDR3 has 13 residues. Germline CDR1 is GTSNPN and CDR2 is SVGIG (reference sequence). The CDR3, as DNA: TGTGCCTGGAGGGGGGACAGTAACTATGGCTACACCTTC. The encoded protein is CAWRGDSNYGYTF.

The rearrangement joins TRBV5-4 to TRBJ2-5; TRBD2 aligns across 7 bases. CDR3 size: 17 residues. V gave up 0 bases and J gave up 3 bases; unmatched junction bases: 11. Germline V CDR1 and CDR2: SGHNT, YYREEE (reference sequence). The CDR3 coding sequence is TGTGCCAGCAGCTTGGCCCGGGGAGCGGGATCAGAAGAGACCCAGTACTTC. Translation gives CASSLARGAGSEETQYF.

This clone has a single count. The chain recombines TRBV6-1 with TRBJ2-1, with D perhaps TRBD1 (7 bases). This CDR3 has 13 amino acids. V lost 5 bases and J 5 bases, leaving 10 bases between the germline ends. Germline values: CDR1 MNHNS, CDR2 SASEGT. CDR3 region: CASSSRGDNEQFF. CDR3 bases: TGTGCCAGCAGTTCCAGGGGGGACAATGAGCAGTTCTTC.

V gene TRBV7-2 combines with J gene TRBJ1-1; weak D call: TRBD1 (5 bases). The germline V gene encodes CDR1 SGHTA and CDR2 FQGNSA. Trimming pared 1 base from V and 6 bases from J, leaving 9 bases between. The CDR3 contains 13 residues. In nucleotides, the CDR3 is TGTGCCAGCAGCTTAGGTTTAGGGGCTGAAGCTTTCTTT. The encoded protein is CASSLGLGAEAFF.

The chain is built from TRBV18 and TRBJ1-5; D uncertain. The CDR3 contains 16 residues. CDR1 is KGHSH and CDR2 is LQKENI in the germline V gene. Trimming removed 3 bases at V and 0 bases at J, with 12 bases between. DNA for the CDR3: TGTGCCAGCTCACCTCAGACCGGGAATAGCAATCAGCCCCAGCATTTT. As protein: CASSPQTGNSNQPQHF.

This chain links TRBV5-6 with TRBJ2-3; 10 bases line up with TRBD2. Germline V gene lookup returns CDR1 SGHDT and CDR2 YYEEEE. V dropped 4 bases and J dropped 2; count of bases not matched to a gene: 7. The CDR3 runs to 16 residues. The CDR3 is CASSDGLADFTDTQYF. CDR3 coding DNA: TGTGCCAGCAGCGACGGACTAGCGGATTTCACAGATACGCAGTATTTT.

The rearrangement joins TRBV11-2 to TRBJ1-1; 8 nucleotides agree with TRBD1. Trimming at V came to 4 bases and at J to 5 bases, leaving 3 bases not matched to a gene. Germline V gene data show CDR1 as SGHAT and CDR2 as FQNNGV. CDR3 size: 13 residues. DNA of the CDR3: TGTGCCAGCAGCTGGGGACAGGATACTGAAGCTTTCTTT. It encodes CASSWGQDTEAFF.

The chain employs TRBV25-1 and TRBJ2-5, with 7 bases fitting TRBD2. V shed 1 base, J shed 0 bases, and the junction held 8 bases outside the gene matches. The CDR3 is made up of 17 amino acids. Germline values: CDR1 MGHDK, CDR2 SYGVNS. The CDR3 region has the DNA TGTGCCAGCAGTGAATCTGCTCTAGCGGTCTACCAAGAGACCCAGTACTTC. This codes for CASSESALAVYQETQYF.

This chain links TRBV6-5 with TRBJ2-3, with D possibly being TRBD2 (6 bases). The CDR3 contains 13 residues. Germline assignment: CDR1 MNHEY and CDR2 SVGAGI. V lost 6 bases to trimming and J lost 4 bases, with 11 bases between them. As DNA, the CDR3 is TGTGCCAGCAGGACGGGGGAGGCAGATACGCAGTATTTT. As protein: CASRTGEADTQYF.

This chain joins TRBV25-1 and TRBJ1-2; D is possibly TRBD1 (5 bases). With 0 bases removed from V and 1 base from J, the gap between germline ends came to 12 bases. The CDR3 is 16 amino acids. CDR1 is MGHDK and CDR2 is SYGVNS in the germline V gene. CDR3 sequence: CASSEYGEGVNYGYTF. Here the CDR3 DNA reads TGTGCCAGCAGTGAATATGGTGAAGGGGTTAACTATGGCTACACCTTC.

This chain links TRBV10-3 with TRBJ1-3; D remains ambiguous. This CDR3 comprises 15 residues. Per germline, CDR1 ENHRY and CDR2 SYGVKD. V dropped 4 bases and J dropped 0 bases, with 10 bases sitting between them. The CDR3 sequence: CAISGESISGNTIYF. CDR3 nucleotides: TGTGCCATCAGTGGAGAGTCGATCTCTGGAAACACCATATATTTT.